The 29 T cell receptor beta chains presented below share a single source sample, sequenced in a study of regulatory T cells in long-lasting Graves disease. With iRepertoire HTBI primers and Arm-PCR of CDR3 regions, TCR beta libraries were built. One entry per CDR3 protein, called by TCRdb with MiXCR from the multiplex PCR reads. The sample lists over 500,000 distinct CDR3 sequences; 16% were seen once. As for time point: newly diagnosed GD, antithyroid drugs for less than 3 months. The TCR library used RNA extracted from PBMCs. These data are also associated with another study on T cells in Graves' hyperthyroidism and ophthalmopathy.

The sequenced sample was peripheral blood mononuclear cells (PBMCs), obtained at new diagnosis, from a patient treated with antithyroid drugs. Receptors were obtained from a woman aged 25-40 years with Graves disease.

In its sample, this clonotype was seen many times. The chain joins TRBV7-9 to TRBJ2-7; D possibly uses TRBD1 or TRBD2 (5 bases each). The germline CDR1 and CDR2 sequences are SEHNR and FQNEAQ (reference sequence). CDR3 length: 14 residues. Trimming shortened V by 6 bases and J by 0 bases, and 12 bases separated the two germline ends. In DNA form, the CDR3 reads TGTGCCAGCAGTTTGGGGGTTAGCTCCTACGAGCAGTACTTC. This sequence encodes CASSLGVSSYEQYF.

The V and J genes are TRBV29-1 and TRBJ2-4; a possible D gene is TRBD1 (7 bases). CDR3 length: 17 amino acids. Trimming left V 5 bases short and J 0 bases short, with 20 bases between. The germline V gene has CDR1 SQVTM and CDR2 ANQGSEA. Written as DNA, the CDR3 is TGCAGCGTTCGGGACGGGGGACAGAGACTAGCCAAAAACATTCAGTACTTC. It translates to CSVRDGGQRLAKNIQYF.

This clonotype came up many times. The rearrangement joins TRBV6-1 to TRBJ1-5; possibly TRBD1 for D (6 bases). The CDR3 runs 13 residues. In germline, CDR1 is MNHNS, CDR2 SASEGT. Trimming shortened V by 7 bases and J by 2 bases, and 9 bases separated the two germline ends. The CDR3 loop is CASNRQGNQPQHF. DNA for the CDR3: TGTGCCAGCAATCGACAGGGCAATCAGCCCCAGCATTTT.

Concerning this clonotype itself: This may be a read error: a much more frequent sequence differs by one nucleotide. This chain joins TRBV12-3 or TRBV12-4 and TRBJ2-5; 7 nucleotides match TRBD2. This CDR3 contains 15 residues. Unmatched junction bases numbered 6, after V lost 3 bases and J lost 2 bases. CDR3 amino acids: CASSLSSGIQETQYF. Written as DNA, the CDR3 is TGTGCCAGCAGTTTGAGCAGCGGGATTCAAGAGACCCAGTACTTC.

In this sample, this clonotype turned up many times. V usage is TRBV18 and J usage is TRBJ1-1; the D gene is possibly TRBD1 (5 bases). In germline, CDR1 is KGHSH, CDR2 LQKENI. V lost 3 bases to trimming and J lost 5 bases, with 10 bases between them. The CDR3 contains 13 residues. The CDR3 region is CASSPGGRTEAFF. The CDR3, as DNA: TGTGCCAGCTCACCCGGGGGTAGGACTGAAGCTTTCTTT.

CDR3 DNA sequence: TGTGCCAGCATGGGGGGATCGGGGACCGGGGAGCTGTTTTTT. This codes for CASMGGSGTGELFF. V gene TRBV5-5 combines with J gene TRBJ2-2, with D tentatively TRBD2 (6 bases). Germline CDR1 reads SGHKS; CDR2 reads YYEKEE (reference sequence). The ends were cut back, 6 bases at V and 5 bases at J, with 14 bases in the middle. This CDR3 is 14 amino acids long.

This clonotype was seen ten or more times. V is TRBV6-2 or TRBV6-3 and J is TRBJ1-4; 8 bases are shared with TRBD1. The CDR3 is 15 residues long. V shed 5 bases and J 4 bases; nucleotides not matched to a gene: 6. Germline V gene data show CDR1 as MNHEY and CDR2 as SVGEGT. The CDR3 spells CASSERTGRNEKLFF. CDR3 DNA: TGTGCCAGCAGTGAGAGGACAGGGCGTAATGAAAAACTGTTTTTT.

This clonotype was counted at least ten times. For the CDR3, the DNA is TGTGCCAGCATTGACCGGACAGGGGGTGAAAAACTGTTTTTT. Its translation: CASIDRTGGEKLFF. The chain has TRBV28 and TRBJ1-4; 10 bases fit TRBD1. Germline V lookup: CDR1 MDHEN, CDR2 SYDVKM. The junction had 6 bases not matched to a gene; V was cut back by 7 bases and J by 7 bases. The CDR3 sequence is 14 residues long.

This clonotype has more than one count but fewer than ten. The chain has TRBV9 and TRBJ2-1; the D gene is possibly TRBD2 (7 bases). Trimming took 2 bases from V and 0 from J, leaving 9 bases between them. This CDR3 has 15 amino acids. In germline, CDR1 is SGDLS, CDR2 YYNGEE. The CDR3 loop is CASSVGGLSYNEQFF. The CDR3 bases are TGTGCCAGCAGCGTGGGGGGGCTCTCCTACAATGAGCAGTTCTTC.

This clonotype was counted between two and nine times. The V gene is TRBV6-2 or TRBV6-3, the J gene TRBJ1-1; D may be TRBD1 (6 bases). Germline-derived CDR1 and CDR2 are MNHEY and SVGEGT. This CDR3 has 16 residues. Trimming left V 2 bases short and J 0 bases short, with 13 bases between. DNA for the CDR3: TGTGCCAGCAGTTACGGGGGGGGGCGAGTGAACACTGAAGCTTTCTTT. Protein: CASSYGGGRVNTEAFF.

This clonotype appeared a few times. The genes are TRBV20-1 and TRBJ1-5, with TRBD1 identical over 7 bases. V trimming: 1 base; J trimming: 3 bases; junction bases outside the gene matches: 6. This CDR3 has 15 residues. Germline V lookup: CDR1 DFQATT, CDR2 SNEGSKA (reference sequence). CDR3 bases: TGCAGTGCTAGAGTCCGGACAGGCCCCAATCAGCCCCAGCATTTT. Translated, it gives CSARVRTGPNQPQHF.

The chain combines TRBV3-1 with TRBJ2-5; D gene unclear. The DNA end is more similar to TRBJ2-7, so the J call may be wrong. CDR1 is LGHDT and CDR2 is YNNKEL in the germline V gene (reference sequence). CDR3 length: 14 amino acids. CDR3 bases: TGTGCCAGCAGCCAAGTAGTCGGTTCCTACGAGCAGTACTTC. Its protein is CASSQVVGSYEQYF.

This clonotype was picked up a small number of times. The chain joins TRBV20-1 to TRBJ2-1, with 9 bases fitting TRBD2. Germline CDR1 DFQATT, CDR2 SNEGSKA (reference sequence). The CDR3 contains 14 residues. J was trimmed by 12 bases and V by 3 bases; bases with no gene match: 12. The CDR3 bases are TGCAGTGCTAGCGCGACTAGCGGAGGGACCAGGCAGTTCTTC. This encodes CSASATSGGTRQFF.

This clonotype was found a few times. DNA for the CDR3: TGCAGTGCTGGAACTAGCGGGAACACAGATACGCAGTATTTT. This codes for CSAGTSGNTDTQYF. The chain uses TRBV20-1 and TRBJ2-3; 10 bases are shared with TRBD2. CDR3 length: 14 amino acids. With V trimmed by 5 bases and J by 2 bases, 4 bases remained unmatched. Looked up from germline, CDR1 is DFQATT and CDR2 is SNEGSKA (reference sequence).

This clonotype was picked up many times. The chain joins TRBV28 to TRBJ1-2, with 10 bases aligning to TRBD1. V shed 6 bases, J shed 4 bases, and the junction held 8 bases outside the gene matches. From germline, CDR1 is MDHEN and CDR2 SYDVKM. The CDR3 is 15 amino acids. The CDR3 sequence: CASRHRTGGLYGYTF. CDR3 sequence (DNA): TGTGCCAGCAGGCATAGGACAGGGGGACTCTATGGCTACACCTTC.

This clonotype was seen ten or more times. This chain links TRBV28 with TRBJ2-1; D call uncertain. Germline CDR1 and CDR2: MDHEN and SYDVKM. Trimming cost V 5 bases and J 2 bases, with 10 bases left between them. The length of the CDR3 is 14 residues. DNA for the CDR3: TGTGCCAGCAGTCCCCTTTCCCCCTACAATGAGCAGTTCTTC. It encodes CASSPLSPYNEQFF.

This clonotype has at least ten counts. The chain has TRBV28 and TRBJ1-2, with 7 bases that match TRBD1. Per germline, CDR1 MDHEN and CDR2 SYDVKM. V lost 7 bases, J lost 0 bases, and 5 bases stayed unmatched. The CDR3 totals 14 residues. The DNA for the CDR3 is TGTGCCAGCAATCCCGGGACAGCTAACTATGGCTACACCTTC. Protein: CASNPGTANYGYTF.

The chain employs TRBV11-3 and TRBJ1-5; D is possibly TRBD1 (6 bases). This CDR3 has 18 amino acids. CDR1 is SGHNT, CDR2 YENEEA, per germline. The ends were cut back, 6 bases at V and 0 bases at J, with 21 bases in the middle. Here the CDR3 reads CASRLTGWVNYSNQPQHF. For the CDR3, the DNA is TGTGCCAGCAGGCTTACAGGGTGGGTTAATTATAGCAATCAGCCCCAGCATTTT.

This clonotype was found a few times. The chain joins TRBV5-1 to TRBJ2-5; D is ambiguous. V lost 0 bases and J lost 1, with 10 bases in between. CDR1 SGHRS and CDR2 YFSETQ come from the germline V gene. This CDR3 comprises 15 residues. The CDR3 sequence is CASSLAWGFQETQYF. In nucleotides, the CDR3 is TGCGCCAGCAGCTTGGCGTGGGGATTCCAAGAGACCCAGTACTTC.

This clonotype was counted only a few times. The gene calls are TRBV20-1 and TRBJ1-1; tentatively, D is TRBD1 (5 bases). The CDR3 extends over 14 amino acids. Germline V gene lookup returns CDR1 DFQATT and CDR2 SNEGSKA (reference sequence). Trimming removed 0 bases at V and 1 base at J, with 9 bases between. The CDR3 DNA follows: TGCAGTGCTAGAGATCTAGACAGGAACACTGAAGCTTTCTTT. Amino acids: CSARDLDRNTEAFF.

CDR3 DNA: TGTGCCAGCAGCGTAGTACCGGGACAGGGTACCGGGGAGCTGTTTTTT. This sequence encodes CASSVVPGQGTGELFF. The gene calls are TRBV9 and TRBJ2-2; 9 positions match TRBD1. This CDR3 comprises 16 residues. Germline CDR1 SGDLS, CDR2 YYNGEE. Germline trimming cut 0 bases from V and 5 bases from J; bases unmatched to any gene: 5.

The sample holds many counts of this clonotype. This chain joins TRBV5-1 and TRBJ2-7; 9 nucleotides agree with TRBD2. Germline V gene sequence: CDR1 SGHRS, CDR2 YFSETQ. The CDR3 runs to 15 residues. J gave up 4 bases and V 0 bases, and 5 bases lay outside the gene matches. The CDR3 loop is CASSLVTSGQYEQYF. CDR3 DNA: TGCGCCAGCAGCTTGGTTACTAGCGGGCAGTACGAGCAGTACTTC.

This clonotype has ten or more counts. V is TRBV28 and J is TRBJ2-5; 14 nucleotides align to TRBD2. CDR1 and CDR2 (germline): MDHEN, SYDVKM. The V and J ends lost 5 bases and 0 bases, in that order; junction bases with no gene match: 8. This CDR3 comprises 18 residues. The CDR3, as DNA: TGTGCCAGCAGTCTTGGGACTAGCGGGAGACCCTACCAAGAGACCCAGTACTTC. It encodes CASSLGTSGRPYQETQYF.

The gene calls are TRBV24-1 and TRBJ2-1; D remains unclear. V lost 4 bases, J lost 10 bases, and 10 bases lay in between. CDR1 is KGHDR and CDR2 is SFDVKD in the germline V gene. This CDR3 spans 12 amino acids. CDR3 amino acids: CATSETGPEQFF. CDR3 bases: TGTGCCACCAGTGAGACCGGACCCGAGCAGTTCTTC.

This clonotype showed up many times. CDR3 in amino acids: CSARVLGVRSNQPQHF. The CDR3 nucleotides read TGCAGTGCTAGAGTCTTGGGGGTGAGGAGCAATCAGCCCCAGCATTTT. The gene calls are TRBV20-1 and TRBJ1-5, with D maybe TRBD1 (5 bases). V was shortened by 1 base and J by 1 base, with 14 bases between the two germline ends. Germline CDR1 is DFQATT and CDR2 is SNEGSKA (reference sequence). The CDR3 loop spans 16 amino acids.

The sample holds many counts of this clonotype. The chain has TRBV11-2 and TRBJ2-1; D is undetermined. Trimming removed 1 base from V and 5 bases from J, with 6 bases in between. CDR3 size: 13 residues. CDR1 is SGHAT, CDR2 FQNNGV, per germline. CDR3 residues: CASSLGHNNEQFF. CDR3 sequence (DNA): TGTGCCAGCAGCTTAGGACATAACAATGAGCAGTTCTTC.

This clonotype occurred many times. This sequence joins TRBV6-1 and TRBJ2-7; D uncertain. CDR1 is MNHNS, CDR2 SASEGT, per germline. The CDR3 length is 15 residues. Trimming cost V 0 bases and J 5 bases, with 14 bases left between them. In DNA form, the CDR3 reads TGTGCCAGCAGTGAAGCGAGAGGTATCGACCACGAGCAGTACTTC. It codes for CASSEARGIDHEQYF.

This clonotype was detected ten times or more. CDR3 in amino acids: CSAPYSPGPGYEQYF. Written as DNA, the CDR3 is TGCAGTGCTCCGTACTCGCCGGGACCCGGCTACGAGCAGTACTTC. This chain connects TRBV20-1 to TRBJ2-7; D tentatively reads TRBD1 or TRBD2 (5 bases each). V lost 5 bases and J 3 bases, leaving 20 bases between the germline ends. CDR1 is DFQATT, CDR2 SNEGSKA, per germline (reference sequence). The CDR3 length is 15 residues.

The chain carries TRBV9 and TRBJ2-5; 9 bases match TRBD2. This CDR3 is 17 amino acids long. In germline, CDR1 is SGDLS, CDR2 YYNGEE. V shed 2 bases, J shed 0 bases, and the junction held 8 bases outside the gene matches. As DNA, the CDR3 is TGTGCCAGCAGCGTTTATGGGGCGGGAGGGCACCAAGAGACCCAGTACTTC. It codes for CASSVYGAGGHQETQYF.